These T cell receptor beta chains were read from a single sample in a study of blood T cell repertoires in COVID-19. Profiled with immunoSEQ multiplex PCR; TCRdb holds only in-frame clones, not every one. Of more than 95,000 clones listed, 70% to 90% are singletons. Sequenced: peripheral blood. The receptors stem from a human donor in a cohort sampled during active COVID-19. Each CDR3 is given with its conserved first and last residue. Each record gives: V gene, D gene, J gene, CDR3 protein. The D gene is left open where the match is weak.

TRBV25-1	TRBD1	TRBJ2-2	CASSETRDRGTGELFF
TRBV7-2	.	TRBJ2-7	CASSLVRGSYEQYF
TRBV19	TRBD1	TRBJ2-2	CASRDRAGTGELFF
TRBV5-4	.	TRBJ1-2	CASSLILANYGYTF
TRBV20-1	.	TRBJ1-2	CSARQGYGYTF
TRBV28	TRBD1	TRBJ2-1	CASRTPGQGNNEQFF
TRBV5-1	TRBD1	TRBJ1-5	CASSSQGAEPQHF
TRBV9	TRBD1	TRBJ1-2	CASSVADRPNYGYTF
TRBV7-2	.	TRBJ2-7	CASSYPGRGRDEQYF
TRBV7-6	.	TRBJ2-7	CASSLAGGVSSYEQYF
TRBV6-1	TRBD1	TRBJ2-6	CASSGSQGSGANVLTF
TRBV4-3	.	TRBJ1-1	CASSQDGAVWDTEAFF
TRBV7-2	.	TRBJ1-6	CASSPTGSYNSPLHF
TRBV25-1	TRBD1	TRBJ1-5	CARGRTGTNQPQHF
TRBV28	.	TRBJ1-6	CASSFYSHSSYNSPLHF
TRBV7-9	TRBD2	TRBJ2-3	CASSKTRLAGTPDTQYF
TRBV25-1	.	TRBJ1-6	CASSESAVLPQPLHF
TRBV27	TRBD1	TRBJ2-3	CASSGTGGLTDTQYF
TRBV5-8	.	TRBJ2-3	CASSLRGISTDTQYF
TRBV27	TRBD1	TRBJ2-1	CASSPFRDRDQFF
TRBV27	.	TRBJ1-1	CASSVISRTQTGNTEAFF
TRBV7-8	TRBD2	TRBJ2-3	CASSSGLAGSTDTQYF
TRBV29-1	TRBD2	TRBJ2-5	CSVTGFPAGGVETQYF
TRBV9	TRBD1	TRBJ2-2	CASSRMGQGVAGELFF
TRBV6-5	.	TRBJ2-6	CASSQGGGANVLTF
TRBV3-1/TRBV3-2	TRBD2	TRBJ2-5	CASSQGTSGQETQYF
TRBV5-5	.	TRBJ1-2	CASSRTGPLSGYTF
TRBV18	.	TRBJ2-7	CASSPDRKMLYEQYF